This T cell receptor (beta chain) was captured by sequencing in a study of T-cell memory formation after mild COVID-19. TCRdb ran MiXCR on the 5' RACE reads and lists one entry per CDR3 protein. The data hold around 530,000 distinct CDR3 sequences, with less than 25% observed a single time. This clonotype was seen a handful of times. From germline, CDR1 is SGHTA and CDR2 FQGTGA. This CDR3 comprises 15 residues. Trimming at V came to 4 bases and at J to 6 bases, leaving 8 bases not matched to a gene. Sequencing was done on a sample of PBMCs or a T cell subset sorted from them (not recorded which). This clonotype originated in an adult woman who had mild COVID-19 (a few samples of this study predate the infection). Cell type and time point are not known. V and J are TRBV7-3 and TRBJ2-1; TRBD2 agrees at 8 bases. CDR3 protein: CASSSPGSGSNEQFF. Here the CDR3 DNA reads TGTGCCAGCAGCTCCCCCGGCAGCGGGAGCAATGAGCAGTTCTTC.